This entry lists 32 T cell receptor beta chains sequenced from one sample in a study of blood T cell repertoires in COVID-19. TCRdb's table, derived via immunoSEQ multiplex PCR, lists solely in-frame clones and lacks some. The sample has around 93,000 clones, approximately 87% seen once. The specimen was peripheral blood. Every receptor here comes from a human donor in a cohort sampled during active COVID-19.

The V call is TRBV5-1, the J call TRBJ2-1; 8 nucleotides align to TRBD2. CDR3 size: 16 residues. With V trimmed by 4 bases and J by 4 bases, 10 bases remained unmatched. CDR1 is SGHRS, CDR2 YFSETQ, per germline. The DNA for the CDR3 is TGCGCCAGCAGCCCCCCGAGCGGGGGCCAATACAATGAGCAGTTCTTC. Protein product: CASSPPSGGQYNEQFF.

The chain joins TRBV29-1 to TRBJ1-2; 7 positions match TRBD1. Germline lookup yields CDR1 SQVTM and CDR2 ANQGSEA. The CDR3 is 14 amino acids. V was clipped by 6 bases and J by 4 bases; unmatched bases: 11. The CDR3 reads CSVEDRTDGYGYTF. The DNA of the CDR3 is TGCAGCGTAGAGGACAGGACTGACGGCTATGGCTACACCTTC.

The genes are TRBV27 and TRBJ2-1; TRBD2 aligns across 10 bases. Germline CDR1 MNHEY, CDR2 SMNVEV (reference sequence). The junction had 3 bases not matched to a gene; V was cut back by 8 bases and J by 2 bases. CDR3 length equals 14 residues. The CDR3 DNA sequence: TGTGCCAGCCTTAGCGGGGGGCCCTACAATGAGCAGTTCTTC. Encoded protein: CASLSGGPYNEQFF.

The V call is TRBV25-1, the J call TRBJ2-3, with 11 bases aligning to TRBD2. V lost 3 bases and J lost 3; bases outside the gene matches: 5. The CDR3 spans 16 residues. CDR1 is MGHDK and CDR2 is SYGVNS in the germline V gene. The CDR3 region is CASSETSGALTDTQYF. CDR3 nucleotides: TGTGCCAGCAGTGAGACTAGCGGGGCTTTAACAGATACGCAGTATTTT.

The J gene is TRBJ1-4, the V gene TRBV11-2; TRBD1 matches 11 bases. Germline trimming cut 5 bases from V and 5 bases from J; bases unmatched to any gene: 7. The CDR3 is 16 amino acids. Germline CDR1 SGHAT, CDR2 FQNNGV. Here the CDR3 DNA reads TGTGCCAGCAGCAGGACAGGGGGCGTTGGAAATGAAAAACTGTTTTTT. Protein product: CASSRTGGVGNEKLFF. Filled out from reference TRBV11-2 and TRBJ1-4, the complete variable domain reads EAGVAQSPRYKIIEKRQSVAFWCNPISGHATLYWYQQILGQGPKLLIQFQNNGVVDDSQLPKDRFSAERLKGVDSTLKIQPAKLEDSAVYLCASSRTGGVGNEKLFFGSGTQLSVL.

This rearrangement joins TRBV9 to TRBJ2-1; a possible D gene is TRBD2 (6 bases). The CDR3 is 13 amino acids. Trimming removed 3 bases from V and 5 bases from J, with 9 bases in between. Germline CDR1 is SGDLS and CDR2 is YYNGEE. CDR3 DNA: TGTGCCAGCAGCGCTGGAGGGAACAATGAGCAGTTCTTC. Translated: CASSAGGNNEQFF.

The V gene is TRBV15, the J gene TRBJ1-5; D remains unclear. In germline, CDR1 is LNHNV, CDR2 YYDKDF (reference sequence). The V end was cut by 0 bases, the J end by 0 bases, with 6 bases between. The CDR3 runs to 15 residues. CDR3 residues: CATSRDQYSNQPQHF. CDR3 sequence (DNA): TGTGCCACCAGCAGAGACCAGTATAGCAATCAGCCCCAGCATTTT.

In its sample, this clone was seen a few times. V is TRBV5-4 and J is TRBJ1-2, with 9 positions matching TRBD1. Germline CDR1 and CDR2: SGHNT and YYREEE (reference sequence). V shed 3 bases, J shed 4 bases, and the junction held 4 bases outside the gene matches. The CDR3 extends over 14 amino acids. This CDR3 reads CASSWGQGGYGYTF. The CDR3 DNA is TGTGCCAGCAGCTGGGGACAGGGCGGCTATGGCTACACCTTC.

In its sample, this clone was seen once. In nucleotides, the CDR3 is TGTGCCAGCAGCTTAGTCCCCGGGACAGTAAGCTCCTATAATTCACCCCTCCACTTT. This translates into CASSLVPGTVSSYNSPLHF. The chain links TRBV7-6 to TRBJ1-6; 7 bases fit TRBD1. CDR1 and CDR2 from the germline V gene are SGHVS and FNYEAQ. The CDR3 runs 19 residues. Trimming removed 1 base from V and 0 bases from J; junction bases left unmatched: 9.

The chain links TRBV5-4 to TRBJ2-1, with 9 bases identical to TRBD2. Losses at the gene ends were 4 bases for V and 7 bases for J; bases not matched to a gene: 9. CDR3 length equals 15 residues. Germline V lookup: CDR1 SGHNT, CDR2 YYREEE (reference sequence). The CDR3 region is CASSTDGLARNEQFF. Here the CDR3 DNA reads TGTGCCAGCAGCACTGACGGACTAGCGAGAAATGAGCAGTTCTTC.

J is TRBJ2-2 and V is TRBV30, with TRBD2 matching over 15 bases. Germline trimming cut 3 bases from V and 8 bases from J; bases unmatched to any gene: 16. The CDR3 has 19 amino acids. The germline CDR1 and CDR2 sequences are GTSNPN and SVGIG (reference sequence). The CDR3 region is CAWSALERTSGRVGGELFF. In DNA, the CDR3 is TGTGCCTGGAGCGCACTGGAGAGGACTAGCGGGAGGGTCGGAGGGGAGCTGTTTTTT.

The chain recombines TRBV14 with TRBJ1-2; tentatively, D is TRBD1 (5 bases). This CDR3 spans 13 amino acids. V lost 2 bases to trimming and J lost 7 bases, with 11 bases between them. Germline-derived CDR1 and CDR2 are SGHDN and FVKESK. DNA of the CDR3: TGTGCCAGCAGCCAATATCAAGGGGCTGGCTACACCTTC. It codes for CASSQYQGAGYTF. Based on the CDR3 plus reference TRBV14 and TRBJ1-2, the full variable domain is EAGVTQFPSHSVIEKGQTVTLRCDPISGHDNLYWYRRVMGKEIKFLLHFVKESKQDESGMPNNRFLAERTGGTYSTLKVQPAELEDSGVYFCASSQYQGAGYTFGSGTRLTVV.

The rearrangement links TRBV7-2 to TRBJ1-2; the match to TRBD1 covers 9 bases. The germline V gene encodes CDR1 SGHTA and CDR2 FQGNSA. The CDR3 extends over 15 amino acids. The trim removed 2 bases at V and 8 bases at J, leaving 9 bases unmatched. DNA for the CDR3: TGTGCCAGCAGCTTATCAACAGGACAGGGGAGGGGCTACACCTTC. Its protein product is CASSLSTGQGRGYTF.

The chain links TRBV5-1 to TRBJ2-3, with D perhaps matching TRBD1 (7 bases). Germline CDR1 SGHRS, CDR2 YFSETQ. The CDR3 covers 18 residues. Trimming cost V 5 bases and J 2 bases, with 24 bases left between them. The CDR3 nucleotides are TGCGCCAGCAGGGGTCAGGGGGGCGCACCGCTTATCACAGATACGCAGTATTTT. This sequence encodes CASRGQGGAPLITDTQYF.

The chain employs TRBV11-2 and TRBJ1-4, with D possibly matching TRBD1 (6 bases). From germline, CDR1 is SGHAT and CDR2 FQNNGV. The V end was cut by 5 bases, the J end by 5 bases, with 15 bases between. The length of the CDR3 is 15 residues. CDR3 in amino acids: CASSQGQSGNEKLFF. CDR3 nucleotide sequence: TGTGCCAGCAGCCAGGGGCAGTCTGGGAATGAAAAACTGTTTTTT.

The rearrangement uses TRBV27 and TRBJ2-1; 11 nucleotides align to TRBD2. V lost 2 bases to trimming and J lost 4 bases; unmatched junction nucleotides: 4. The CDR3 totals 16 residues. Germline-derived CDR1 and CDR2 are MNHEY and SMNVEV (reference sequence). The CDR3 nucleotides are TGTGCCAGCAGTTTACTAGCGGGAGGTTCTTACAATGAGCAGTTCTTC. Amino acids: CASSLLAGGSYNEQFF.

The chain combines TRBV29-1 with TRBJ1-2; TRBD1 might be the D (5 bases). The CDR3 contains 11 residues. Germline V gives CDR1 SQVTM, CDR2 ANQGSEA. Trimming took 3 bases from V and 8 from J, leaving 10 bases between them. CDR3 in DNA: TGCAGCGTTGAGAGACAGTTCGGCTACACCTTC. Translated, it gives CSVERQFGYTF. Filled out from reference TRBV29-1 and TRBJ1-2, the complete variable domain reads SAVISQKPSRDICQRGTSLTIQCQVDSQVTMMFWYRQQPGQSLTLIATANQGSEATYESGFVIDKFPISRPNLTFSTLTVSNMSPEDSSIYLCSVERQFGYTFGSGTRLTVV.

DNA of the CDR3: TGCGCCAGCAGCGAGGGACAGGGCGCTAACTATGGCTACACCTTC. Its protein is CASSEGQGANYGYTF. The chain couples TRBV5-1 to TRBJ1-2; TRBD1 matches 9 bases. Losses at the gene ends were 4 bases for V and 0 bases for J; bases not matched to a gene: 4. The CDR3 sequence is 15 residues long. The V gene's germline CDR1 is SGHRS and CDR2 YFSETQ.

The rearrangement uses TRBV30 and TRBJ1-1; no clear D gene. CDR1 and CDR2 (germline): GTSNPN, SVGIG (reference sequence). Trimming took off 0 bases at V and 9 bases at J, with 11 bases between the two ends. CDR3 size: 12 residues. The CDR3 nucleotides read TGTGCCTGGAGTGTACCGGGGAGGAAAGCTTTCTTT. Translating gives CAWSVPGRKAFF.

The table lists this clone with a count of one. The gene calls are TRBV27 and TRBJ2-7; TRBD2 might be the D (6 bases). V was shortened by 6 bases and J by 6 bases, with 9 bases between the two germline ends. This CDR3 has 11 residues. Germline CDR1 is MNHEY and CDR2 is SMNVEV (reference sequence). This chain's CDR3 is CASSLGGEQYF. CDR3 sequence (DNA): TGTGCCAGCAGCCTCGGGGGCGAGCAGTACTTC.

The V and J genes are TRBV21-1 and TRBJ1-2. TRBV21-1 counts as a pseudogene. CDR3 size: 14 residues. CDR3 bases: TGTGCCAGCACCCACCGCGGGGTACTCTATGGCTACACCTTC. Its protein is CASTHRGVLYGYTF.

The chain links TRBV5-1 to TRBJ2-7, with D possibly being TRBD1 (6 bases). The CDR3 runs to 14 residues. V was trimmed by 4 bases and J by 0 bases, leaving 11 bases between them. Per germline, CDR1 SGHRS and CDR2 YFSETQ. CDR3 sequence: CASSTGTSSYEQYF. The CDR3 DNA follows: TGCGCCAGCAGCACCGGGACAAGCTCCTACGAGCAGTACTTC.

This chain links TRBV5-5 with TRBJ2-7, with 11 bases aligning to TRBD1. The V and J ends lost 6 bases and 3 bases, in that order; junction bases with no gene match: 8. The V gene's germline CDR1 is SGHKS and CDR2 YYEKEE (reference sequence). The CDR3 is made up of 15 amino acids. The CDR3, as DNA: TGTGCCAGCACAGCCCCGGACAGGGGGCTCTACGAGCAGTACTTC. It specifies CASTAPDRGLYEQYF.

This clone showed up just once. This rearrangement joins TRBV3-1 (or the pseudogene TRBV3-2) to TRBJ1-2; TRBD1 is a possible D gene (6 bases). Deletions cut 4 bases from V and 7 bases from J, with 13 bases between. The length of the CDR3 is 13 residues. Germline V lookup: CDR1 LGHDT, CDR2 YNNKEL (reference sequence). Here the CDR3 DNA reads TGTGCCAGCAGCCCCCCCTGGGACATTGGCTACACCTTC. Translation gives CASSPPWDIGYTF.

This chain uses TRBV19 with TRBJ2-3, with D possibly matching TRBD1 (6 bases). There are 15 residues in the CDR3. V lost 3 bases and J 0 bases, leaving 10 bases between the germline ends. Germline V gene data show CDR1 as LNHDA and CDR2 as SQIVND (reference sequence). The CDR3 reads CASSMRGQSTDTQYF. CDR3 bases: TGTGCCAGTAGTATGAGAGGACAGAGCACAGATACGCAGTATTTT.

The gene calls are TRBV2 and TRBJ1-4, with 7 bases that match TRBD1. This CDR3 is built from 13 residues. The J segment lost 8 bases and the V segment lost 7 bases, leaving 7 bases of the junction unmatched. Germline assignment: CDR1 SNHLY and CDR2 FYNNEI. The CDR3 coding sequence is TGTGCCAGCATCAGGGGGTCGGGAGAAAAACTGTTTTTT. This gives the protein CASIRGSGEKLFF.

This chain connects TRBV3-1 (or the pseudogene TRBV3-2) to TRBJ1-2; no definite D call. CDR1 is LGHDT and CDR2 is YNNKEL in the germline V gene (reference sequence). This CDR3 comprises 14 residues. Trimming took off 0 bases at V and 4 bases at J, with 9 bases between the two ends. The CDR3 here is CASSQELGAYGYTF. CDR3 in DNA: TGTGCCAGCAGCCAAGAACTCGGAGCCTATGGCTACACCTTC.

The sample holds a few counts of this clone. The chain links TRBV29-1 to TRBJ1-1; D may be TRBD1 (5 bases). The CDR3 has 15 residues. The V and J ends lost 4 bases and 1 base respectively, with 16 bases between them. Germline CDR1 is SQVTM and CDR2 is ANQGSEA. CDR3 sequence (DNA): TGCAGCGTTGGGACGGGCTCCAGGGCGAACACTGAAGCTTTCTTT. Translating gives CSVGTGSRANTEAFF.

CDR3 protein: CASSFGGTPLHF. CDR3 bases: TGTGCCAGCAGCTTCGGGGGGACACCCCTCCACTTT. This chain links TRBV5-6 with TRBJ1-6; possibly TRBD1 for D (5 bases). V lost 2 bases and J 11 bases, leaving 8 bases between the germline ends. The CDR3 runs to 12 residues. Germline V gene sequence: CDR1 SGHDT, CDR2 YYEEEE.

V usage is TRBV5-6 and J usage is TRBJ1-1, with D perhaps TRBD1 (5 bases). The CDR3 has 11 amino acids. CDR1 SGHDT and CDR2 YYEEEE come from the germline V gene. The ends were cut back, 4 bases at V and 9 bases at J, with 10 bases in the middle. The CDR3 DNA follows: TGTGCCAGCAGCAGCGGGGCAAAAGCTTTCTTT. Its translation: CASSSGAKAFF.

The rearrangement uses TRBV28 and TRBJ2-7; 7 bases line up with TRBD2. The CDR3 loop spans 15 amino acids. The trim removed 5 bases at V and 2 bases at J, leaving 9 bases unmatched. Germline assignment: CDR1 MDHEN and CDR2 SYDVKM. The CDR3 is CASSPAGGSTYEQYF. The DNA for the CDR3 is TGTGCCAGCAGTCCTGCAGGCGGGAGTACCTACGAGCAGTACTTC.

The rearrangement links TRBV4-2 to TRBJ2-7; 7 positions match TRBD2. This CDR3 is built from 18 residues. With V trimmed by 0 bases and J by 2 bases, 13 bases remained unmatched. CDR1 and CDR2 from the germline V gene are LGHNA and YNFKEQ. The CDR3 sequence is CASSQDPLGGGDPYEQYF. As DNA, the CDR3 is TGTGCCAGCAGCCAAGACCCCTTAGGTGGGGGGGATCCCTACGAGCAGTACTTC.